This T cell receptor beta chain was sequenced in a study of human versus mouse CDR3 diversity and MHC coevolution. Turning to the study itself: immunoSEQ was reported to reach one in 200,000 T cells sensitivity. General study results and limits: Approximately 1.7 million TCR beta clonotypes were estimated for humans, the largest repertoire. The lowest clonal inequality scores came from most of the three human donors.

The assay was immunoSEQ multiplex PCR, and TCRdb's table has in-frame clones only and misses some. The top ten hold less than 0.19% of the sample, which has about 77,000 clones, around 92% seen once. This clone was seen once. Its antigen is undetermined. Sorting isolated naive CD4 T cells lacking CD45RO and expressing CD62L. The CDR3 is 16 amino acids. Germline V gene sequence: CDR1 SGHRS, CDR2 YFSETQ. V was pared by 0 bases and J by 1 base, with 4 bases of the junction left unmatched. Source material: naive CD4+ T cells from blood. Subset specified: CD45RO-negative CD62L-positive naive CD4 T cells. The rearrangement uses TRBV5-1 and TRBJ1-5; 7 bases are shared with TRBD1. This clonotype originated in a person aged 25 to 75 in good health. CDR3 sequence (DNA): TGCGCCAGCAGCTTGGAGCCGACAGGGAGCAATCAGCCCCAGCATTTT. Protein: CASSLEPTGSNQPQHF.